The clone carrying this T cell receptor (beta chain) has just a few counts. What it binds is not known. This entry belongs to a study of vaccination and CD4 T cells after COVID-19. About the research overall: In the convalescent group, nasal swab PCR was SARS-CoV-2 positive; about nine cases were mild and one severe. Stimulation used overlapping spike peptides from SARS-CoV-2, HCoV-NL63, HCoV-OC43 and HCoV-229E.

Noted treatment: roughly 10-day PBMC culture with coronavirus spike peptide pools or control peptides (ViraFEST assay). At the Johns Hopkins FTIC core, DNA taken from cultured CD4+ T cells was sequenced by way of the Oncomine TCR Beta short-read assay. TCRdb fed the PCR reads into MiXCR, producing one record per CDR3 protein. The sample has some 9,300 distinct CDR3 sequences, 45% to 55% seen once. The clonotype comes from a human donor who had recovered from COVID-19. The sample was CD4+ T cells from blood, cultured in vitro.

DNA of the CDR3: TGTGCCACCAGGGCGGGGCAGAACACTGAAGCTTTCTTT. Translating gives CATRAGQNTEAFF. The chain is built from TRBV24-1 and TRBJ1-1; D is perhaps TRBD1 (5 bases). The V and J ends lost 7 bases and 1 base respectively, with 9 bases between them. The germline V gene encodes CDR1 KGHDR and CDR2 SFDVKD. This CDR3 is built from 13 residues.